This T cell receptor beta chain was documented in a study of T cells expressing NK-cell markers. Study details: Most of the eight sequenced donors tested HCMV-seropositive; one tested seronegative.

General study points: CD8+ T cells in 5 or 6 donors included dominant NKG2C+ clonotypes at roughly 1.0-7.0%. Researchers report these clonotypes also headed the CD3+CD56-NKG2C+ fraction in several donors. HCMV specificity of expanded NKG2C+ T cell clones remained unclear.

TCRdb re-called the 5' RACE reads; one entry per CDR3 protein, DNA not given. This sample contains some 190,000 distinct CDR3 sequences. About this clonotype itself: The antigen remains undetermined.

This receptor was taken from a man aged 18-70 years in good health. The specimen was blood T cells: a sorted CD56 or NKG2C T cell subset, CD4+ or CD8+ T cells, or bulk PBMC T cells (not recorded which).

This CDR3 is CASSFSGSTEAFF. V is TRBV27 and J is TRBJ1-1. The CDR3 is 13 amino acids. CDR1 is MNHEY and CDR2 is SMNVEV in the germline V gene (reference sequence).